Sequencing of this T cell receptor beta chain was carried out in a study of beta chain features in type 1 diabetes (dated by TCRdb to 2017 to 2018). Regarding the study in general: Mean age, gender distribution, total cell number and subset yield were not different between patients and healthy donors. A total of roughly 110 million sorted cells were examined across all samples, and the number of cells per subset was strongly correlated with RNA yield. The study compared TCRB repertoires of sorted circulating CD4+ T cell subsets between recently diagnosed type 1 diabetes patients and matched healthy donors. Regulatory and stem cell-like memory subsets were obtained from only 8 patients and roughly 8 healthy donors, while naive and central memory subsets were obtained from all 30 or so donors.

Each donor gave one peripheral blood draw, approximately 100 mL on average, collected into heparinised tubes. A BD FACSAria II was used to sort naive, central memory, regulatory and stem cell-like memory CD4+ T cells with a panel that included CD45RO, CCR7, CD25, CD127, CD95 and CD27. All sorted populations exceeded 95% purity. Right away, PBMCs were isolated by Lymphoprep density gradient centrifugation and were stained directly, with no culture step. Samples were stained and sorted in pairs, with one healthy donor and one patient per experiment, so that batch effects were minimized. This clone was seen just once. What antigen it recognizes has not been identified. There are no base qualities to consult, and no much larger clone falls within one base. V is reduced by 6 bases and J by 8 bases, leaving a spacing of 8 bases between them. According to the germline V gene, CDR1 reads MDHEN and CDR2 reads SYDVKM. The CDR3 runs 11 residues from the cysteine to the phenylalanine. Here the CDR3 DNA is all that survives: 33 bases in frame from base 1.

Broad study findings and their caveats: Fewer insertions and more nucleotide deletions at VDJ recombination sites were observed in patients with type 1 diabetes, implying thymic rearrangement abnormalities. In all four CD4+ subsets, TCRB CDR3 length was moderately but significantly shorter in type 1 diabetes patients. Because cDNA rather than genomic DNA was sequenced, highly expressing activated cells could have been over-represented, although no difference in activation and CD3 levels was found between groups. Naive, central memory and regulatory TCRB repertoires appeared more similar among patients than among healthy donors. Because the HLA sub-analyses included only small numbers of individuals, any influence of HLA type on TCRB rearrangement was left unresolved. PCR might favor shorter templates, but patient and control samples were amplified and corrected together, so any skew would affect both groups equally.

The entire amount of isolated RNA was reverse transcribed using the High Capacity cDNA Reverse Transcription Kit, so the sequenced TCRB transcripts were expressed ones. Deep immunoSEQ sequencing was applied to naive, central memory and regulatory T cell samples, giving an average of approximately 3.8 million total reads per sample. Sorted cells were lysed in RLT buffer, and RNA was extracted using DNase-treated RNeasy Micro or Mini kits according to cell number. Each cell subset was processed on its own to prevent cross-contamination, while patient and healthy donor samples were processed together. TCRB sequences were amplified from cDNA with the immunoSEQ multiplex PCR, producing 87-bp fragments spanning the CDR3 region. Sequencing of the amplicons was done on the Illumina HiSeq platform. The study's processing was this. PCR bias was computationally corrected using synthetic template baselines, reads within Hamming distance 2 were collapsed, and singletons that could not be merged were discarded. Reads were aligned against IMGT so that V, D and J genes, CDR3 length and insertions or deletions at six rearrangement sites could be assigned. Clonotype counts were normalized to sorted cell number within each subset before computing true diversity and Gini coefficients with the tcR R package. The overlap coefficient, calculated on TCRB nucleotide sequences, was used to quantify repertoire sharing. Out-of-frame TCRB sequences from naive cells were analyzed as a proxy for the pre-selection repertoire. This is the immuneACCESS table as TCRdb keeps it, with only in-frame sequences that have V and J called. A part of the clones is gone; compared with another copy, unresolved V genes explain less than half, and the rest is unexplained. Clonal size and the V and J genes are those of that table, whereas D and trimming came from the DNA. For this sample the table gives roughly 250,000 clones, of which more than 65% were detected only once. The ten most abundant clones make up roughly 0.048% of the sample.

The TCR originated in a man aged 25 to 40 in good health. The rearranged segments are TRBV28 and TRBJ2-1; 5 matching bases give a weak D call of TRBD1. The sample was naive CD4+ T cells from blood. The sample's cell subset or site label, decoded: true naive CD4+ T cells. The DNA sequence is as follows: TGTGCCAGCAGCCGCAGGGATGAGCAGTTCTTC. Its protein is CASSRRDEQFF.